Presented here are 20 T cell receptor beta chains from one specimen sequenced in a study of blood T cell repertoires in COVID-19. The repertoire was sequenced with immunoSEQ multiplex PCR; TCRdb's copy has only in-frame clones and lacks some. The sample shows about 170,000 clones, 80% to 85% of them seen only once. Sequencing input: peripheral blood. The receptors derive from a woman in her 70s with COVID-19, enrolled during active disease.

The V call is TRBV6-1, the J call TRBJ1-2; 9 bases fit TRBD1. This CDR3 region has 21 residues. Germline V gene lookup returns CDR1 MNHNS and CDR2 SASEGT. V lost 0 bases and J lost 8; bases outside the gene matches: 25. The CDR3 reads CASSEAQWDRVPGERMRGYTF. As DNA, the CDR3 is TGTGCCAGCAGTGAAGCCCAGTGGGACAGGGTACCTGGTGAGAGGATGCGGGGCTACACCTTC.

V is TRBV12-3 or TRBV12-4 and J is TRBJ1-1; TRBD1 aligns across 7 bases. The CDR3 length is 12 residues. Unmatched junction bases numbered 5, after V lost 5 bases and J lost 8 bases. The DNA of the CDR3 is TGTGCCAGCAGTCCCGGGACAGCAGAAGCTTTCTTT. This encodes CASSPGTAEAFF.

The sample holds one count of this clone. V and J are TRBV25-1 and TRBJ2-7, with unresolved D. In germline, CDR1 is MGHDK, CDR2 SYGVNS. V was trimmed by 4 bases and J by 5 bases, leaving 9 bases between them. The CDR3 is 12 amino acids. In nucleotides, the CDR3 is TGTGCCAGCAGTGCACGGTTTAACGAGCAGTACTTC. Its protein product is CASSARFNEQYF.

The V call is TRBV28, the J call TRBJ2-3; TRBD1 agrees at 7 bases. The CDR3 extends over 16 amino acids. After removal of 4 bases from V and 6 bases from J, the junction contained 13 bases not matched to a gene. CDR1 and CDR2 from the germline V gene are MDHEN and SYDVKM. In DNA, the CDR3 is TGTGCCAGCAGTTCAACCTTGACAGGGTTTGTGGATACGCAGTATTTT. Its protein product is CASSSTLTGFVDTQYF.

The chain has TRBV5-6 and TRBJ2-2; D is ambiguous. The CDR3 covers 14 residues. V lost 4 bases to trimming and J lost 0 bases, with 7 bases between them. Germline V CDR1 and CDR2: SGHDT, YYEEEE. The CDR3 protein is CASSRIANTGELFF. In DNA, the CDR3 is TGTGCCAGCAGCCGTATTGCGAACACCGGGGAGCTGTTTTTT.

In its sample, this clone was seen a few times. CDR3: CATSPGQGYEQYF. The CDR3 region has the DNA TGTGCCACCTCTCCGGGACAGGGCTACGAGCAGTACTTC. The chain joins TRBV6-5 to TRBJ2-7; TRBD1 aligns across 9 bases. Germline CDR1 and CDR2: MNHEY and SVGAGI. The CDR3 loop spans 13 amino acids. Unmatched junction bases numbered 7, after V lost 10 bases and J lost 3 bases.

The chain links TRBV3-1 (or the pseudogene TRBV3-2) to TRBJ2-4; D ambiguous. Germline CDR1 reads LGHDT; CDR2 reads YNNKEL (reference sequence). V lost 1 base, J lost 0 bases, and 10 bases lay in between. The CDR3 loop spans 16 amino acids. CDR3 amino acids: CASSQGSALAKNIQYF. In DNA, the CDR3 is TGTGCCAGCAGCCAAGGTTCTGCGTTAGCCAAAAACATTCAGTACTTC.

The CDR3 nucleotides are TGTGCCAGCAGCTTGGCGTCAGGGCGAAGCTATGGCTACACCTTC. Its translation is CASSLASGRSYGYTF. This chain joins TRBV5-4 and TRBJ1-2, with D possibly matching TRBD1 (5 bases). This CDR3 is built from 15 residues. Germline V gene data show CDR1 as SGHNT and CDR2 as YYREEE (reference sequence). The ends were cut back, 0 bases at V and 4 bases at J, with 13 bases in the middle.

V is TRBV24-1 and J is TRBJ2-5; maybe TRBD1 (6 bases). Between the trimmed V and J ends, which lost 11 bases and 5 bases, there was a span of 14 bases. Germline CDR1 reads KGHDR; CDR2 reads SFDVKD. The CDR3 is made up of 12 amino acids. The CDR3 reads CAISRGSETQYF. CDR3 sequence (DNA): TGTGCCATAAGTAGGGGGAGTGAGACCCAGTACTTC.

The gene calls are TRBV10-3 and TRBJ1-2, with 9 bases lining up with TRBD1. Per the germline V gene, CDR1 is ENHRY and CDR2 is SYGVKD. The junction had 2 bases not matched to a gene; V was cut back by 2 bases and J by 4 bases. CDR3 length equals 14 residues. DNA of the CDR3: TGTGCCATCAGTGAGACAGGGGGCCTCTATGGCTACACCTTC. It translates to CAISETGGLYGYTF.

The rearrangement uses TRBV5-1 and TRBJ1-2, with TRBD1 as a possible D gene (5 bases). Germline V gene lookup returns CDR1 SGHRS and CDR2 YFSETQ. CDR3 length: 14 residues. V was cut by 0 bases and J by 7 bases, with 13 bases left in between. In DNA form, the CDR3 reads TGCGCCAGCAGCTTGGACCCGGGACTAGGTGGCTACACCTTC. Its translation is CASSLDPGLGGYTF.

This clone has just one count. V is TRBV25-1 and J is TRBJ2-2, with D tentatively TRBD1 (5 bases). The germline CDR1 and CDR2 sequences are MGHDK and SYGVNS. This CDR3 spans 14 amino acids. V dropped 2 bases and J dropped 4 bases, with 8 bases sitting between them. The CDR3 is CASSESGATGELFF. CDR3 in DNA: TGTGCCAGCAGTGAAAGTGGGGCCACCGGGGAGCTGTTTTTT.

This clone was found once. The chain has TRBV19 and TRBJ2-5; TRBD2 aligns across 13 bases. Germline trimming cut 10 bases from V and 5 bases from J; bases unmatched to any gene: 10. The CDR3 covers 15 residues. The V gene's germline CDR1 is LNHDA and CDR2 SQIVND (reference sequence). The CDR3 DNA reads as TGTGCCACGAGGACTAGCGGGGGCGCGGGGGAGACCCAGTACTTC. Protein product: CATRTSGGAGETQYF.

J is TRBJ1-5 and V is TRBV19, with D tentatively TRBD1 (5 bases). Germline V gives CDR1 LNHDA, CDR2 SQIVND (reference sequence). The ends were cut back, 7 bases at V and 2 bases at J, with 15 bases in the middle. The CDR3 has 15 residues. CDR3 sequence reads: CASTFETGRNQPQHF. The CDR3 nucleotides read TGTGCCAGTACCTTCGAAACAGGACGCAATCAGCCCCAGCATTTT.

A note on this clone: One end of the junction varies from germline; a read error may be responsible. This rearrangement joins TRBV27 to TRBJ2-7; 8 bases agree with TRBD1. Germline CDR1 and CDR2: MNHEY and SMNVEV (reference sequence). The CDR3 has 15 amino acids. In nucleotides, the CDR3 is TGTGCCAGCGGTTTAGGTGGGACAGGCTCCTACGAGCAGTACTTC. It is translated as CASGLGGTGSYEQYF.

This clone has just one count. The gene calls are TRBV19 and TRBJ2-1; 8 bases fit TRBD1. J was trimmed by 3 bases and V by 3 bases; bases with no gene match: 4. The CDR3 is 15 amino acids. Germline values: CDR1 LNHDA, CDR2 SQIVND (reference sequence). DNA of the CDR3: TGTGCCAGTAGTATCACCGGACAGGGCTACAATGAGCAGTTCTTC. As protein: CASSITGQGYNEQFF.

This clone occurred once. The CDR3: CASSLAAGGPYEQYV. Written as DNA, the CDR3 is TGTGCCAGCAGCTTAGCCGCGGGGGGCCCCTACGAGCAGTACGTC. The rearrangement links TRBV7-9 to TRBJ2-7; TRBD2 matches at 8 bases. Germline V gives CDR1 SEHNR, CDR2 FQNEAQ (reference sequence). The CDR3 extends over 15 amino acids. The ends lost 0 bases at V and 2 bases at J; junction bases unmatched: 3.

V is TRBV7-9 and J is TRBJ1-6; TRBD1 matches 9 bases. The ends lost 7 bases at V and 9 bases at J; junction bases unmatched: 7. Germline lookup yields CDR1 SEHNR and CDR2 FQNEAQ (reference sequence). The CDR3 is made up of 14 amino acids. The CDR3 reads CASTITGGSSPLHF. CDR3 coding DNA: TGTGCCAGCACGATAACAGGGGGCAGTTCACCCCTCCACTTT. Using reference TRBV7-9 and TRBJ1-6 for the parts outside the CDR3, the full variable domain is DTGVSQNPRHKITKRGQNVTFRCDPISEHNRLYWYRQTLGQGPEFLTYFQNEAQLEKSRLLSDRFSAERPKGSFSTLEIQRTEQGDSAMYLCASTITGGSSPLHFGNGTRLTVT.

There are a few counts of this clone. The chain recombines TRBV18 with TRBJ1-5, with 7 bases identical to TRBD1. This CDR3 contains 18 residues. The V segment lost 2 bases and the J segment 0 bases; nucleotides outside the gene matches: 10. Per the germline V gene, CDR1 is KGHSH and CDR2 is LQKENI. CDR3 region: CASSPGASGTVSNQPQHF. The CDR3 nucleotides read TGTGCCAGCTCACCAGGGGCCTCCGGGACAGTTAGCAATCAGCCCCAGCATTTT.

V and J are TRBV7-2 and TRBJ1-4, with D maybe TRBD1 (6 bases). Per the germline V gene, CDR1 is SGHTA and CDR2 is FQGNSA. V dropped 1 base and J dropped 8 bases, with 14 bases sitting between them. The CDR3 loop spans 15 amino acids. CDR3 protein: CASSLGGGPREKLFF. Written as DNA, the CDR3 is TGTGCCAGCAGCTTAGGGGGGGGGCCCCGAGAAAAACTGTTTTTT.